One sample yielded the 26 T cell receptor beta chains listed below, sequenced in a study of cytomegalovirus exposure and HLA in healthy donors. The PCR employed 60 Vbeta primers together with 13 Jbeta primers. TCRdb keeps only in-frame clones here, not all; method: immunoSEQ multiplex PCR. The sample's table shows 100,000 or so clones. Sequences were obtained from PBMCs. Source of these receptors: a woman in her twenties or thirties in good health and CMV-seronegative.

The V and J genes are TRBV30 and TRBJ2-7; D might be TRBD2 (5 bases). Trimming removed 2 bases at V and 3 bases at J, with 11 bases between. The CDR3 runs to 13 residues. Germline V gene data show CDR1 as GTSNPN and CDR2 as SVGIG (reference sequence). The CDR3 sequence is CAWSRRLGYEQYF. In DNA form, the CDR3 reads TGTGCCTGGAGTAGGAGGTTGGGCTACGAGCAGTACTTC.

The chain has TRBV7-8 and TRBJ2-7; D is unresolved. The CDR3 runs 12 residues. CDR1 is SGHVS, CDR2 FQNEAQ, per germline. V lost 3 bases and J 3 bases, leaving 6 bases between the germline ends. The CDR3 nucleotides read TGTGCCAGCAGCTTTTCCAGCTACGAGCAGTACTTC. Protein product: CASSFSSYEQYF.

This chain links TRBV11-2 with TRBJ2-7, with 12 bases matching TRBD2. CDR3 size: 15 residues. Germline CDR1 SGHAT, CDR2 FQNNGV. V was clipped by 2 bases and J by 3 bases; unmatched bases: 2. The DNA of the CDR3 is TGTGCCAGCAGCTTACGGACTAGCGGGGTCTACGAGCAGTACTTC. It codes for CASSLRTSGVYEQYF.

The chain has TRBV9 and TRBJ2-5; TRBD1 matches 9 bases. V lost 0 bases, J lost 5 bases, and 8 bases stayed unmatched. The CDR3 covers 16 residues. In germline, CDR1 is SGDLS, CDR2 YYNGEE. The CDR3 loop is CASSVEDRGGWETQYF. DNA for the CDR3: TGTGCCAGCAGCGTAGAGGACAGGGGTGGGTGGGAGACCCAGTACTTC.

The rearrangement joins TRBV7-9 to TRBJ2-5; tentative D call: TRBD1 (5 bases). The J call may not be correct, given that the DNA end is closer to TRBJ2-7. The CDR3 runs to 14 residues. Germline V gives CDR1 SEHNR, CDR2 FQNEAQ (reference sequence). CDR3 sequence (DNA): TGTGCCAGCAGCTTAGAAGGGGCCTGGTACGAGCAGTACTTC. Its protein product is CASSLEGAWYEQYF.

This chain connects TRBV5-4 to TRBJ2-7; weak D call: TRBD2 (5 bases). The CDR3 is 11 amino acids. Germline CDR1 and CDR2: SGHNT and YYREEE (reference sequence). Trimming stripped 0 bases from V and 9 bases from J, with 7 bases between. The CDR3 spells CASSLAGRQYF. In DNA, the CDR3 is TGTGCCAGCAGCTTGGCGGGGAGGCAGTACTTC.

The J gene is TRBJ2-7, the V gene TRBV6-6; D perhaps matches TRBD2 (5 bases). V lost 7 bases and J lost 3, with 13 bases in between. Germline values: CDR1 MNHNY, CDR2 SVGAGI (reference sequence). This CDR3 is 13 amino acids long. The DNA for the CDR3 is TGTGCCAGCACACTCGGGAACAGCTACGAGCAGTACTTC. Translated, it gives CASTLGNSYEQYF.

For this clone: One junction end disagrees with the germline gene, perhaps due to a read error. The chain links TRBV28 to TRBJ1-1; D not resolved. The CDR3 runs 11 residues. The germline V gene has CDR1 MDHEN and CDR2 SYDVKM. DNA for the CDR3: TGTGCCGGCAGCCAGAACACCCAGTCTTTCTTT. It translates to CAGSQNTQSFF.

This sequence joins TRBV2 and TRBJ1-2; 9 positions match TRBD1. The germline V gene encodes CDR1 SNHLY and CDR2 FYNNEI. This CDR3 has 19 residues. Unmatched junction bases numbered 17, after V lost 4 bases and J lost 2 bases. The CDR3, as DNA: TGTGCCAGCAGTGTTAGGTTGGACAGGGGCCGCAAGAGGAACTATGGCTACACCTTC. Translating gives CASSVRLDRGRKRNYGYTF.

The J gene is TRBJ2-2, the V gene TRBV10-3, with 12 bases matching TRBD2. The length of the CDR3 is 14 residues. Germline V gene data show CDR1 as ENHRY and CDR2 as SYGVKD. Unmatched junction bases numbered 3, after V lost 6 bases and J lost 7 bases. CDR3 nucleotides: TGTGCCATCAGGACTAGCGGGAGTGACGGGGAGCTGTTTTTT. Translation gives CAIRTSGSDGELFF.

The CDR3 DNA follows: TGTGCCAGCTCCCTCCCGGGACAGTACTATGGCTACACCTTC. It specifies CASSLPGQYYGYTF. V and J are TRBV18 and TRBJ1-2, with TRBD1 identical over 7 bases. V was pared by 6 bases and J by 3 bases, with 7 bases of the junction left unmatched. This CDR3 region has 14 residues. Germline V gives CDR1 KGHSH, CDR2 LQKENI. Together with reference TRBV18 and TRBJ1-2, the CDR3 gives the full variable domain: NAGVMQNPRHLVRRRGQEARLRCSPMKGHSHVYWYRQLPEEGLKFMVYLQKENIIDESGMPKERFSAEFPKEGPSILRIQQVVRGDSAAYFCASSLPGQYYGYTFGSGTRLTVV.

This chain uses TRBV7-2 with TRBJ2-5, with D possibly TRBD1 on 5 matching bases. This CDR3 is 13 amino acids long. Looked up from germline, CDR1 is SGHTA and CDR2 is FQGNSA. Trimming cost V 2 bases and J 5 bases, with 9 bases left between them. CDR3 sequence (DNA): TGTGCCAGCAGCTTACCAGGGCAGGAGACCCAGTACTTC. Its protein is CASSLPGQETQYF.

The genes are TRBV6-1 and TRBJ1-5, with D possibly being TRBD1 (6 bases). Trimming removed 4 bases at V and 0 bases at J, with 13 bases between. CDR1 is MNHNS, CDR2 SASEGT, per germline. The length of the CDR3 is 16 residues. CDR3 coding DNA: TGTGCCAGCAGTGGTGGGGGCAGAGATAGCAATCAGCCCCAGCATTTT. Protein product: CASSGGGRDSNQPQHF.

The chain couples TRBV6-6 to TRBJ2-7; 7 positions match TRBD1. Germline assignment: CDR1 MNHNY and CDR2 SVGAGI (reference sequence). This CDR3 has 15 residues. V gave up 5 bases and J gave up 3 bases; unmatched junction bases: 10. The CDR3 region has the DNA TGTGCCAGCAGTCCCCCGAGGGACAGTAACTACGAGCAGTACTTC. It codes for CASSPPRDSNYEQYF.

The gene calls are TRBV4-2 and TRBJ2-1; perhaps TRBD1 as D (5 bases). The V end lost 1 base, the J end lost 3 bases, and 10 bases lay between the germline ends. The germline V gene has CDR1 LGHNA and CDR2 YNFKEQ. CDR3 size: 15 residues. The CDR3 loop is CASSQGTSYYNEQFF. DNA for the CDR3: TGTGCCAGCAGCCAAGGGACAAGCTACTACAATGAGCAGTTCTTC.

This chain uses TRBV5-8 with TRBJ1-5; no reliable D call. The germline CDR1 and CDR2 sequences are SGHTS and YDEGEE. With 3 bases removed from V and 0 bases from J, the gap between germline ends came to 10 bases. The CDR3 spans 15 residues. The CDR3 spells CASSSPGVSNQPQHF. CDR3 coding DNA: TGTGCCAGCAGCTCACCGGGAGTTAGCAATCAGCCCCAGCATTTT.

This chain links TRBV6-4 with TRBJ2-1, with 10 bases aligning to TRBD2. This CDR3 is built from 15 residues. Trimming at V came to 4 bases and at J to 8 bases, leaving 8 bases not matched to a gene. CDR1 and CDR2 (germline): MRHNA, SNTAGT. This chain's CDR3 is CASSGSSGSNDEQFF. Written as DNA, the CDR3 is TGTGCCAGCAGTGGCTCTAGCGGGAGCAACGATGAGCAGTTCTTC.

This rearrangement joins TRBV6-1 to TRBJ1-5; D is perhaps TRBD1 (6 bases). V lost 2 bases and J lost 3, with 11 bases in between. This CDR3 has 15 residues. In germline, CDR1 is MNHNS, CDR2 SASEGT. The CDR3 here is CASSETGHVNQPQHF. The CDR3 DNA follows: TGTGCCAGCAGTGAAACGGGACACGTCAATCAGCCCCAGCATTTT.

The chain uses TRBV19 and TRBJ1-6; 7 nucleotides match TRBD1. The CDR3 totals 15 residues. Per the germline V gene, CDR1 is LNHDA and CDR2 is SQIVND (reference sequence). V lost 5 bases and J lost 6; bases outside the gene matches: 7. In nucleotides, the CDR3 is TGTGCCAGTAGTCTCGACAGGGTTCGTAATTCACCCCTCCACTTT. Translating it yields CASSLDRVRNSPLHF.

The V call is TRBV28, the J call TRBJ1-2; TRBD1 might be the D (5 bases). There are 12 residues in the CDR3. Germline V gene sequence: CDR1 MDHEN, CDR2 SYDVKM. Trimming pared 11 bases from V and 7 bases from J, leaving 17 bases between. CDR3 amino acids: CASARQTVGYTF. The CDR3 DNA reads TGTGCCTCAGCACGACAGACGGTTGGCTACACCTTC.

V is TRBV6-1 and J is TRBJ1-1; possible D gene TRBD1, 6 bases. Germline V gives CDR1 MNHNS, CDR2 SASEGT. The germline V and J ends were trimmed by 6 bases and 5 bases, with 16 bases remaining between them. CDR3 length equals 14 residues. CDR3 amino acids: CASSRGTDLTEAFF. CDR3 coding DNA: TGTGCCAGCAGCAGGGGAACGGACTTAACTGAAGCTTTCTTT.

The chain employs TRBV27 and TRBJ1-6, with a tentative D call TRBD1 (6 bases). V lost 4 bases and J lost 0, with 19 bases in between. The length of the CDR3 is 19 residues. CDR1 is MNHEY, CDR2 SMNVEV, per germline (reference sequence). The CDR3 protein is CASSSGQLVVGSYNSPLHF. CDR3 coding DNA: TGTGCCAGCAGTTCCGGACAGTTGGTAGTTGGCTCCTATAATTCACCCCTCCACTTT.

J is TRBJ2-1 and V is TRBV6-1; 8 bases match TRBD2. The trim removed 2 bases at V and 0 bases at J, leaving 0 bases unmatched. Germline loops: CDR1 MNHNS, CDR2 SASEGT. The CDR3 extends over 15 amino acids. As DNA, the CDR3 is TGTGCCAGCAGTGAACTAGCGGGCTCCTACAATGAGCAGTTCTTC. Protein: CASSELAGSYNEQFF.

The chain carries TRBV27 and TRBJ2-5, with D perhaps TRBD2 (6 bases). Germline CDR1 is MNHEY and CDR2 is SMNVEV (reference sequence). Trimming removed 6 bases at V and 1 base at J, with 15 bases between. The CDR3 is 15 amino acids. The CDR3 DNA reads TGTGCCAGCAGCTTGCATCTAGCGACCCAAGAGACCCAGTACTTC. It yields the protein CASSLHLATQETQYF.

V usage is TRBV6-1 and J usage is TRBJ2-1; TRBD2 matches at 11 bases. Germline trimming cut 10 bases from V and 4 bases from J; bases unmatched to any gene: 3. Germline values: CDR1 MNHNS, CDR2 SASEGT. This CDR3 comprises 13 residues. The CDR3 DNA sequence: TGTGCCATGGGACTAGCGGCGTACAATGAGCAGTTCTTC. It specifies CAMGLAAYNEQFF.

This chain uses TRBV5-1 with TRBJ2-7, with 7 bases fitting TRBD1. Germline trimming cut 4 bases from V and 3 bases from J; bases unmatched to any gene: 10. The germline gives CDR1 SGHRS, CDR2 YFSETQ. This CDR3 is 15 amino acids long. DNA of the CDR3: TGCGCCAGCAGCACGGGACAGACGGCAGTCTACGAGCAGTACTTC. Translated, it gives CASSTGQTAVYEQYF.